Sequencing of this T cell receptor (beta chain) was carried out in a study of blood T cell repertoires in COVID-19. Study in general: The United States, Italy and Spain supplied acute and convalescent COVID-19 samples. From T cells, B-cell-depleted T cells, or PBMCs came the material, which was cDNA or gDNA.

Trimming stripped 0 bases from V and 5 bases from J, with 14 bases between. Germline V lookup: CDR1 KGHSH, CDR2 LQKENI. The CDR3 loop spans 15 amino acids. Ages ranged from 18 to 89 years, with residence in around 24 US areas. Cohort assignment relied on participant-reported clinical history. TCRdb keeps only in-frame clones here, not all; method: immunoSEQ multiplex PCR. This repertoire shows 200,000 to 250,000 clones, approximately 90% found once; its top ten account for around 0.87%. The J gene is TRBJ2-7, the V gene TRBV18; possible D gene TRBD1, 5 bases. The source material was PBMCs or T cells enriched from blood (not recorded which). The sequence was collected from a man aged 50-59 years who had been exposed to COVID-19. The CDR3 nucleotides read TGTGCCAGCTCACCACCGGGGCGTGACTTCAACGAGCAGTACTTC. Its protein is CASSPPGRDFNEQYF.